This note documents a single T cell receptor beta chain sequence. This clonotype occurred many times. The record has no base qualities; no much larger clone is one base away. The data stem from a study of T cells after yellow fever vaccination (dated by TCRdb to about 2019). Study-level background: Using CD3, CD45RA, CCR7 and CD95 staining, memory subsets (EM, EMRA, CM and Tscm) were sorted on a BD FACS Aria III. The SMART-Seq v4 Ultra Low Input RNA kit was used to prepare libraries from fractions with low cell numbers. To follow T-cell clones before and after both primary and booster YFV17D yellow fever vaccination, bulk TCR alpha and beta repertoires underwent longitudinal sequencing. Two healthy male donors, one aged 18 to 30 and one aged 30 to 40 years, made up the cohort. Bulk PBMC replicates and cell subsets were isolated from blood drawn at multiple timepoints before and after both primary and secondary immunization. Sorting of memory subsets took place on days 0, 15 and 45 and at 18 months after primary vaccination, as well as on days 0, 15 and 45 after the 30-year booster. The investigation overall reported the following: Most clones expanded after primary vaccination were re-detected after the booster (around 96% of CD4 and roughly 87% of CD8), suggesting broad memory maintenance. Compared with the primary T-cell response, the secondary T-cell response was faster but weaker, reaching its peak on day 5 rather than on day 15. The study included only a couple of donors, which limits how far the findings can be generalized. Computational filtering was needed because FACS-sorted repertoires could contain abundant contaminating clonotypes from the bulk population. In the sorted memory subsets on day 0, nearly all of the vaccine-responding clonotypes fell below detection. A small fraction of clonotypes showed up in both the CD4 and CD8 compartments, probably as a result of convergent recombination.

From the cysteine up to the phenylalanine, the CDR3 has a length of 16 residues. The read is trimmed to its CDR3 DNA, 48 bases read in frame from base 1. The germline V gene (reference sequence) gives CDR1 as LNHNV and CDR2 as YYDKDF. At the junction V is shortened by 4 bases and J by 0 bases, with 13 bases in between. Sample treatment or condition, as interpreted from the label and publication: live attenuated yellow fever vaccine strain. PBMCs were isolated from peripheral blood using a standard Ficoll-Paque protocol. For sorted memory subsets, RNA extraction was done with the RNeasy Micro Kit. Synthesis of TCR cDNA relied on 5'RACE template switching, a step that introduced a universal primer site along with unique molecular identifiers. Priming of cDNA synthesis was performed from both the TCR alpha and TCR beta constant segments. Libraries were amplified in two PCR steps, with sample barcodes and sequencing adapters added in the second step. Sequencing of libraries was done on Illumina HiSeq 2500 (2x100 bp) or NovaSeq (2x150 bp). The original methods were these. Reads were demultiplexed and collapsed into UMI consensus sequences with MIGEC, and V(D)J alignment was performed with MiXCR. Clonotypes responding to the vaccine were identified with edgeR on replicate PBMC samples, with the criteria of FDR below 0.01 and a log2 fold change above 5 up to day 15. CD4 or CD8 identity was assigned to each bulk clonotype according to whether the clonotype was present at higher abundance in the sequenced CD4 repertoire or the sequenced CD8 repertoire. To estimate how each clone was distributed across memory phenotypes, clonotype frequencies in memory subsets were weighted by the numbers of FACS-sorted cells. Through fastp at Q25 and MiXCR, TCRdb rebuilt clones from the public reads, retaining in-frame beta chains. Entries that share a CDR3 protein sequence are merged under the most common genes and DNA. These V and J calls rely on TCRdb rather than the paper's analysis. The sample table lists more than 9,500 distinct CDR3 sequences, about 6.1% of them with a count of one. Of the sample, roughly 0.9% falls within the top ten clones.

Sequences were derived from PBMCs, either bulk or a sorted T-cell subset (CD4+, CD8+, memory, or dextramer-sorted; not recorded which), sampled on the day of the yellow fever booster vaccination. The rearrangement combines TRBV15 with TRBJ2-1; too little of a D gene remains to name it. This clonotype was obtained from a man aged 25-45 years who received the YFV17D yellow fever vaccine. In nucleotides, the sequence is TGTGCCACCAGCAAAGATGCGCAGGCCTCCTACAATGAGCAGTTCTTC. It is translated as CATSKDAQASYNEQFF.